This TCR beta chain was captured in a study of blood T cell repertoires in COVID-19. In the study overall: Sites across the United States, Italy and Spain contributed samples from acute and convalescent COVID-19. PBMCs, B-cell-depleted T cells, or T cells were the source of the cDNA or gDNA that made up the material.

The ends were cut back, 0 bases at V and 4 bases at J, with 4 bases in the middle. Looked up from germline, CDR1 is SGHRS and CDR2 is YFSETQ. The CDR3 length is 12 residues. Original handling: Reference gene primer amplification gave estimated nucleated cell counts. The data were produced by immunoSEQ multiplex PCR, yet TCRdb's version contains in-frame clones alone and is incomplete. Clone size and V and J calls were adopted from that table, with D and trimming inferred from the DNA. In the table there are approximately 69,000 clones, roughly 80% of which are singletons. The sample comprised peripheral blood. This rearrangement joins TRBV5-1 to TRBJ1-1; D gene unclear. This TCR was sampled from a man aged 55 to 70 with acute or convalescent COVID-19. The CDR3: CASSLGSTEAFF. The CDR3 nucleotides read TGCGCCAGCAGCTTGGGGAGCACTGAAGCTTTCTTT.